Below are 14 T cell receptor beta chains sequenced from a single sample in a study of Ad26.COV2.S vaccination and SARS-CoV-2 variants. Sample treatment: around 19 received Ad26.COV2.S at low or high dose, single or two shots; five or six received placebo; per-sample allocation not given. Collection of the samples took place on day 63 after the first injection of vaccine or placebo. TCRdb's table, derived via immunoSEQ multiplex PCR, lists solely in-frame clones and lacks some. The repertoire holds around 350,000 clones, with around 83% as singletons. Sequencing used peripheral blood, obtained in a trial of Ad26.COV2.S vaccine versus placebo. These TCRs come from a person between 18 and 65 years old who received the Ad26.COV2.S COVID-19 vaccine or a placebo.

V usage is TRBV5-6 and J usage is TRBJ2-5; 9 bases agree with TRBD2. Germline trimming cut 4 bases from V and 4 bases from J; bases unmatched to any gene: 5. CDR3 length: 14 amino acids. Germline lookup yields CDR1 SGHDT and CDR2 YYEEEE. In DNA form, the CDR3 reads TGTGCCAGCAGCCTCTTAGCGGGGGCAGAGACCCAGTACTTC. This codes for CASSLLAGAETQYF.

As for this clone: In the same sample, other DNA sequences code for this CDR3. The V gene is TRBV19, the J gene TRBJ2-5; D is possibly TRBD1 (5 bases). The CDR3 consists of 13 residues. The V gene lost 3 bases and the J gene lost 4 bases, with 9 bases spanning the gap. Looked up from germline, CDR1 is LNHDA and CDR2 is SQIVND (reference sequence). CDR3 bases: TGTGCCAGTAGTATTCCAGGGATAGAGACCCAGTACTTC. Amino acids: CASSIPGIETQYF. Full variable domain (outside the CDR3, taken from reference TRBV19 and TRBJ2-5): DGGITQSPKYLFRKEGQNVTLSCEQNLNHDAMYWYRQDPGQGLRLIYYSQIVNDFQKGDIAEGYSVSREKKESFPLTVTSAQKNPTAFYLCASSIPGIETQYFGPGTRLLVL.

This sequence joins TRBV2 and TRBJ1-2, with D possibly matching TRBD1 (5 bases). V lost 3 bases and J 2 bases, leaving 16 bases between the germline ends. Germline-derived CDR1 and CDR2 are SNHLY and FYNNEI. The CDR3 covers 16 residues. CDR3 in amino acids: CASSDSDRDGNYGYTF. As DNA, the CDR3 is TGTGCCAGCAGTGATTCGGACCGGGACGGAAACTATGGCTACACCTTC.

V gene TRBV24-1 combines with J gene TRBJ2-3; 7 bases fit TRBD2. The CDR3 sequence is 13 residues long. V shed 9 bases, J shed 1 base, and the junction held 3 bases outside the gene matches. Germline CDR1 reads KGHDR; CDR2 reads SFDVKD. CDR3 coding DNA: TGTGCCACCCGGGGGGTTGGCACAGATACGCAGTATTTT. Translation gives CATRGVGTDTQYF.

The genes are TRBV2 and TRBJ1-3; tentative D call: TRBD1 (5 bases). Germline V gene sequence: CDR1 SNHLY, CDR2 FYNNEI. Trimming cost V 6 bases and J 2 bases, with 14 bases left between them. This CDR3 is 15 amino acids long. As DNA, the CDR3 is TGTGCCAGCAGGGGACCCCCGGGGGCTGGAAACACCATATATTTT. As protein: CASRGPPGAGNTIYF.

The J gene is TRBJ2-2, the V gene TRBV2; D ambiguous. V shed 6 bases and J shed 11 bases, with 22 bases lying between them. Per the germline V gene, CDR1 is SNHLY and CDR2 is FYNNEI. The CDR3 has 15 amino acids. For the CDR3, the DNA is TGTGCCAGCAGATCCGGGTCCGTGCCGAAGGGTGAGCTGTTTTTT. This sequence encodes CASRSGSVPKGELFF. The full variable domain, completed using reference TRBV2 and TRBJ2-2, is EPEVTQTPSHQVTQMGQEVILRCVPISNHLYFYWYRQILGQKVEFLVSFYNNEISEKSEIFDDQFSVERPDGSNFTLKIRSTKLEDSAMYFCASRSGSVPKGELFFGEGSRLTVL.

V usage is TRBV6-5 and J usage is TRBJ1-5; 9 bases are a match to TRBD1. Germline V CDR1 and CDR2: MNHEY, SVGAGI. The V gene end was trimmed by 7 bases and the J gene end by 7 bases; junction bases not matched to a gene: 8. This CDR3 region has 14 residues. CDR3 loop: CASNIQGAGQPQHF. DNA for the CDR3: TGTGCCAGCAACATACAGGGGGCTGGCCAGCCCCAGCATTTT.

This chain connects TRBV30 to TRBJ2-3, with D tentatively TRBD1 (6 bases). The CDR3 totals 15 residues. The ends were cut back, 3 bases at V and 2 bases at J, with 15 bases in the middle. Germline CDR1 GTSNPN, CDR2 SVGIG (reference sequence). CDR3 region: CAWREGQRYTDTQYF. The CDR3 region has the DNA TGTGCCTGGAGAGAAGGACAGAGGTACACAGATACGCAGTATTTT.

The CDR3 protein is CASSQDSPGRVYEQYF. The CDR3 nucleotides are TGTGCCAGCAGCCAAGATTCGCCAGGGCGAGTTTACGAGCAGTACTTC. The rearrangement uses TRBV3-1 (or the pseudogene TRBV3-2) and TRBJ2-7; perhaps TRBD1 as D (5 bases). This CDR3 is built from 16 residues. Germline assignment: CDR1 LGHDT and CDR2 YNNKEL (reference sequence). V shed 0 bases and J shed 4 bases, with 16 bases lying between them.

The CDR3 here is CASSGQGAGTGELFF. As DNA, the CDR3 is TGCGCCAGCAGTGGACAGGGGGCCGGGACCGGGGAGCTGTTTTTT. The chain is built from TRBV10-1 and TRBJ2-2; TRBD1 matches at 10 bases. Germline values: CDR1 WNHNN, CDR2 SYGVQD (reference sequence). V lost 4 bases to trimming and J lost 5 bases; unmatched junction nucleotides: 4. CDR3 size: 15 residues.

This clone was detected a few times. V usage is TRBV6-1 and J usage is TRBJ2-1, with 11 bases matching TRBD1. The V gene's germline CDR1 is MNHNS and CDR2 SASEGT. After removal of 4 bases from V and 16 bases from J, the junction contained 3 bases not matched to a gene. CDR3 length: 11 amino acids. DNA of the CDR3: TGTGCCAGCAGTGGGGACAGGGGGGCTTTCTTC. This codes for CASSGDRGAFF.

The chain links TRBV7-8 to TRBJ1-5, with D unclear. V was shortened by 2 bases and J by 3 bases, with 11 bases between the two germline ends. Germline-derived CDR1 and CDR2 are SGHVS and FQNEAQ. The CDR3 has 15 residues. CDR3 residues: CASSLRQVANQPQHF. In nucleotides, the CDR3 is TGTGCCAGCAGCTTACGGCAGGTGGCCAATCAGCCCCAGCATTTT.

This chain connects TRBV9 to TRBJ2-3, with D possibly being TRBD1 (6 bases). Between the trimmed V and J ends, which lost 0 bases and 5 bases, there was a span of 13 bases. The CDR3 consists of 15 residues. CDR1 is SGDLS and CDR2 is YYNGEE in the germline V gene. Written as DNA, the CDR3 is TGTGCCAGCAGCGTAGTGTGGGGGCGAGAAGATACGCAGTATTTT. Its protein is CASSVVWGREDTQYF.

The chain is built from TRBV19 and TRBJ2-3, with D possibly being TRBD1 or TRBD2 (5 bases each). The germline CDR1 and CDR2 sequences are LNHDA and SQIVND (reference sequence). The V and J ends lost 5 bases and 1 base respectively, with 13 bases between them. The CDR3 contains 15 residues. The CDR3 region has the DNA TGTGCCAGTAGTCTGGGGGTCTCTGGCACAGATACGCAGTATTTT. Translation: CASSLGVSGTDTQYF.